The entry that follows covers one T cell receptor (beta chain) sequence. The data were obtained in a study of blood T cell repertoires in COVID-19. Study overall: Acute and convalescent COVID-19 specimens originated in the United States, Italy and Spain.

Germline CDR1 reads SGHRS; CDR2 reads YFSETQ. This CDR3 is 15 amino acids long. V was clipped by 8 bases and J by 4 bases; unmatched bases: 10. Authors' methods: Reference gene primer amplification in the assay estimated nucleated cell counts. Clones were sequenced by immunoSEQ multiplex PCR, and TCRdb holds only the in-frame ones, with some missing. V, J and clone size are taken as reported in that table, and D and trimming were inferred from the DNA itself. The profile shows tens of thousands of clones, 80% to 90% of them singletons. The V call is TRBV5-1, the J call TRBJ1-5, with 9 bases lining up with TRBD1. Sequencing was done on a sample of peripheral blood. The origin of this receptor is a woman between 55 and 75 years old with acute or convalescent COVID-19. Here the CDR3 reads CASRDGDRANQPQHF. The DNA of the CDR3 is TGCGCCAGTAGAGACGGGGACAGGGCTAATCAGCCCCAGCATTTT.